This T cell receptor (beta chain) was retrieved from a study of blood T cell repertoires in COVID-19 (dated by TCRdb to 2020 to 2022). Regarding the complete study: Samples covering the acute and convalescent phases of COVID-19 were provided by collaborators in the United States, Italy and Spain. Nearly every sample came with metadata listing a de-identified subject ID, COVID-19 status, age in years and sex. Subjects who had been exposed to COVID-19, were actively infected with it, or had recovered from it provided the deeply sampled blood TCRbeta repertoires that made up the dataset. The material from the prospective study consisted of cDNA or gDNA derived from T cells, B-cell-depleted T cells, or PBMCs. The repertoires were made available in a free public database intended to serve as a resource for research on the immune response to SARS-CoV-2. Where HLA class I and class II types were available, the types were taken from metadata supplied by the sample provider, not from assay-based typing. The samples were drawn from the first 160 participants of the ongoing ImmuneRACE study and from more than 1,000 subjects provided by 6 global collaborators.

Summary of the overall study and its limitations: The quantity of clinical and demographic metadata differed by source and by participant and was supplied without curation.

TCRbeta CDR3 regions were amplified from genomic DNA using the immunoSEQ Assay, a bias-controlled multiplex PCR. In the source study's methods: Within the assay, amplification of reference gene primers was used to estimate how many nucleated cells each sample contained. To quantify the absolute abundance of each unique TCRbeta CDR3 rearrangement, sequence reads were collapsed and filtered. For each sample, productive Simpson clonality was calculated as the square root of Simpson's diversity index across productive rearrangements. TCRdb limited this immuneACCESS table to in-frame rearrangements with V and J called. A share of clones is missing; checked studies link under half to unresolved V genes, and the rest is unexplained. From that table come the V and J calls and clone size; the DNA was used to work out D and trimming. The sample has 78,000 or so clones on record, approximately 90% of them singletons. In total, the top ten clones hold around 6.3% of the sample.

From the cysteine through the phenylalanine, the CDR3 covers 14 amino acids. Just CDR3 DNA is preserved here, 42 bases in frame from base 1. Based on the germline V gene, the CDR1 and CDR2 sequences are SGHTA and FQGNSA. V and J are trimmed by 7 bases and 5 bases, and the gene matches miss 9 bases of the junction. With respect to this clone: Its recognized antigen is unknown. There are no base qualities to consult, and no much larger clone falls within one base.

The collaborating institutions used their own protocols to collect whole blood in K2EDTA tubes. For TCRbeta analysis, collaborators shipped samples as frozen whole blood, isolated PBMCs, or DNA extracted from either of those sample types. This receptor was obtained from a woman aged 50 to 60 with acute or convalescent COVID-19. The chain is assembled from TRBV7-2 and TRBJ2-7; 9 junctional bases match TRBD1. Sequenced sample: peripheral blood. CDR3 loop: CASNPRTGVNEQYF. The nucleotide sequence is given as TGTGCCAGCAACCCACGGACAGGGGTGAACGAGCAGTACTTC.